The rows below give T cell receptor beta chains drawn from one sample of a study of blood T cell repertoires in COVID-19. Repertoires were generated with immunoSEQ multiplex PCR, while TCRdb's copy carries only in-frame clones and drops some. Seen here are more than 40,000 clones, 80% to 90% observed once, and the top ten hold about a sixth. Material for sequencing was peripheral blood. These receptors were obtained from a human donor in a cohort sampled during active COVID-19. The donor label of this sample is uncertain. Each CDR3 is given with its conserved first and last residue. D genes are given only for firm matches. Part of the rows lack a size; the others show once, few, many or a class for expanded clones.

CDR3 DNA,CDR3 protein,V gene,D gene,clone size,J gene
TGCGCCAGCCGCCAGACAGGGACTGAAGCTTTCTTT,CASRQTGTEAFF,TRBV5-1,TRBD1,NA,TRBJ1-1
TGTGCCAGTAGTGCCTCCGGGACAGGGAGGAAATCAGGCGAAAAACTGTTTTTT,CASSASGTGRKSGEKLFF,TRBV19,TRBD1,NA,TRBJ1-4
TGTGCCATCGGGCAATCCTACGAGCAGTACTTC,CAIGQSYEQYF,TRBV10-3,NA,NA,TRBJ2-7
TGCGCCAGCAGCCCTCGGGGAGACACTGAAGCTTTCTTT,CASSPRGDTEAFF,TRBV4-1,NA,NA,TRBJ1-1
TGCGCCAGCAGCCAAGAAACTAGCGGGGGTCGGCGGGATACGCAGTATTTT,CASSQETSGGRRDTQYF,TRBV4-3,TRBD2,NA,TRBJ2-3
TGTGCCAGTAGCTCCCCCAGACAGGGGATCAACAATGAGCAGTTCTTC,CASSSPRQGINNEQFF,TRBV19,TRBD1,NA,TRBJ2-1
TGTGCCAGCAGCCAAGGGTCCGGGAGGGGGCCAAGTGGTGAAAAACTGTTTTTT,CASSQGSGRGPSGEKLFF,TRBV3-1/TRBV3-2,TRBD1,NA,TRBJ1-4
TGTGCCAGCAGCGGTAAAGCGGGGGGCCCCCATGAGCAGTTCTTC,CASSGKAGGPHEQFF,TRBV7-3,TRBD2,NA,TRBJ2-1
TGTGTCGCAGGGGGCAACGAGCAGTACTTC,CVAGGNEQYF,TRBV30,TRBD1,NA,TRBJ2-7
TGCGCCAGCTCCACAGGGAACCAAGAGACCCAGTACTTC,CASSTGNQETQYF,TRBV5-1,NA,NA,TRBJ2-5
TGCGCCAGCAGCCGAGGGACTTTCCAAGAGACCCAGTACTTC,CASSRGTFQETQYF,TRBV4-3,NA,NA,TRBJ2-5
TGTGCCAGCAGCACACGACAGGGCGGGGAGACCCAGTACTTC,CASSTRQGGETQYF,TRBV3-1/TRBV3-2,TRBD1,NA,TRBJ2-5
TGCGCCAGCAGCGAGGGGACAGGGCCAGACGCGAATCAGCCCCAGCATTTT,CASSEGTGPDANQPQHF,TRBV4-1,TRBD1,NA,TRBJ1-5
TGTGCCACCAGTGATCAAAGTCCCGGGACAGGGGGTTATACTTATGGCTACACCTTC,CATSDQSPGTGGYTYGYTF,TRBV24-1,TRBD1,NA,TRBJ1-2
TGTGCCAGTAGTACCGGGGGACCTGGACTAGCGGGTAATGAGCAGTTCTTC,CASSTGGPGLAGNEQFF,TRBV19,TRBD2,medium-sized,TRBJ2-1
TGCAGTGCTAGTCTAAAAAGGGACAGGGAAATAGGCTACACCTTC,CSASLKRDREIGYTF,TRBV20-1,TRBD1,once,TRBJ1-2
TGTGCCAGCTCCCAAAGCAGGGCGCAGGACTCACCCCTCCACTTT,CASSQSRAQDSPLHF,TRBV18,NA,NA,TRBJ1-6
TGCAGCGTAGCCTCCAGGGATTCCAGGGGTTTAGCCAAAAACATTCAGTACTTC,CSVASRDSRGLAKNIQYF,TRBV29-1,NA,NA,TRBJ2-4
TGTGCCAGCAGCCAATTACAGGGGGCCGCTAATGAAAAACTGTTTTTT,CASSQLQGAANEKLFF,TRBV3-1/TRBV3-2,TRBD1,NA,TRBJ1-4